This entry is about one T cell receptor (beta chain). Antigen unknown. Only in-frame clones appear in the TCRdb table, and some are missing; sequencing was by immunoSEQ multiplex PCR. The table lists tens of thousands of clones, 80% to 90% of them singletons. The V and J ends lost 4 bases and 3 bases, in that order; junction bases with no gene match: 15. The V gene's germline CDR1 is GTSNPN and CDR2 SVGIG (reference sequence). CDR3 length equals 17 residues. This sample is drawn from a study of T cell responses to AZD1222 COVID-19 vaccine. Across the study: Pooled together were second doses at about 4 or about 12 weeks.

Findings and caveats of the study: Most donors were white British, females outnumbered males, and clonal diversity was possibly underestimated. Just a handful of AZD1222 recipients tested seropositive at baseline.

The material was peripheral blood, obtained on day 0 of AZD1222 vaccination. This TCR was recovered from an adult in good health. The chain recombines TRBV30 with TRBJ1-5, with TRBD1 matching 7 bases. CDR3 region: CAWTPRLLTGPNQPQHF. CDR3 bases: TGTGCCTGGACCCCGCGGCTCTTGACAGGGCCCAATCAGCCCCAGCATTTT.